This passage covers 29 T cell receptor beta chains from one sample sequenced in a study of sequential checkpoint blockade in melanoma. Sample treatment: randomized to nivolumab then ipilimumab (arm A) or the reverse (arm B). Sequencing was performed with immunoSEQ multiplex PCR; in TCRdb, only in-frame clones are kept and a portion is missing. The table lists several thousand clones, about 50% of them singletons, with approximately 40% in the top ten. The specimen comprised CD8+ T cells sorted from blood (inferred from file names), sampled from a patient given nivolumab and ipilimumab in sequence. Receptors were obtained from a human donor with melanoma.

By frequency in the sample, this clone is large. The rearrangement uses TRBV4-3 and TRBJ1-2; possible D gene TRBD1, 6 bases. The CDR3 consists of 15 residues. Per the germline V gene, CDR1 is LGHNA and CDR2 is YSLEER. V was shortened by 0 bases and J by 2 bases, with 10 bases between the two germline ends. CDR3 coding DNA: TGCGCCAGCAGCCAAGACGTAACAGGGAACTATGGCTACACCTTC. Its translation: CASSQDVTGNYGYTF.

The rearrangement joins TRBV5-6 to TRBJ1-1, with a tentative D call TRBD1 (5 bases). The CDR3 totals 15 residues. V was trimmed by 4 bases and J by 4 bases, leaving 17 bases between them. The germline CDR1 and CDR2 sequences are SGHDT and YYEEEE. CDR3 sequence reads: CASSSGVGDGTEAFF. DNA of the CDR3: TGTGCCAGCAGCAGCGGGGTAGGGGACGGCACTGAAGCTTTCTTT.

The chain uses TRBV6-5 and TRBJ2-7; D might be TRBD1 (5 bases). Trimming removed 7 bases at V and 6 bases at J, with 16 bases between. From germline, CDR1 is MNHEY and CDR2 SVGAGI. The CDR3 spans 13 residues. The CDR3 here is CASTQTRVSEQYF. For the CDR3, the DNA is TGTGCCAGCACCCAAACCAGGGTCAGCGAGCAGTACTTC.

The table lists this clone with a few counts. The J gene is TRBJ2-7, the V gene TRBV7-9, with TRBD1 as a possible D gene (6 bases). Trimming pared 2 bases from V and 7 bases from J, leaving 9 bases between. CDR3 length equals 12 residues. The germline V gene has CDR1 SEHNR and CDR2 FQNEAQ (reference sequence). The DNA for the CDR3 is TGTGCCAGCAGCTTAACAGGGTGGGAGCAGTACTTC. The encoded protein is CASSLTGWEQYF.

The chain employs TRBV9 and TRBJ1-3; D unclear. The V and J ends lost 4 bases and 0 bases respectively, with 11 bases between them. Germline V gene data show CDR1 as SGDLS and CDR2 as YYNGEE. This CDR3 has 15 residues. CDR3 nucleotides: TGTGCCAGCAGCATTACTTACTCCTCTGGAAACACCATATATTTT. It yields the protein CASSITYSSGNTIYF.

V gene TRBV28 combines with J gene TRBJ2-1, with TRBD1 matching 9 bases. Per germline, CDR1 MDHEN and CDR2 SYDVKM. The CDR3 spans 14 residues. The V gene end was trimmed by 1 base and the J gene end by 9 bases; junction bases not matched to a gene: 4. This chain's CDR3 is CASSLSRTGAEQFF. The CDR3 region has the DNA TGTGCCAGCAGTTTATCTCGGACAGGGGCTGAGCAGTTCTTC.

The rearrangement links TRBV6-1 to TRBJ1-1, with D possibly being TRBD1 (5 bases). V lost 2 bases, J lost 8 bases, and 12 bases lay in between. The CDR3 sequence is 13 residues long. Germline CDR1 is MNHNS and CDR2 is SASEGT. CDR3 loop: CASSERGLREAFF. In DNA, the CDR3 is TGTGCCAGCAGTGAAAGGGGCCTGCGGGAAGCTTTCTTT.

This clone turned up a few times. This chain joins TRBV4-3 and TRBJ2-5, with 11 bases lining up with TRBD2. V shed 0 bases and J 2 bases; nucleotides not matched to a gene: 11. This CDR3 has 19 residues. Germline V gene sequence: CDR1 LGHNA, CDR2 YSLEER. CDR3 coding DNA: TGCGCCAGCAGCCAAGATCGGGTAGCGGGAGGGCCGAGGCAAGAGACCCAGTACTTC. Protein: CASSQDRVAGGPRQETQYF.

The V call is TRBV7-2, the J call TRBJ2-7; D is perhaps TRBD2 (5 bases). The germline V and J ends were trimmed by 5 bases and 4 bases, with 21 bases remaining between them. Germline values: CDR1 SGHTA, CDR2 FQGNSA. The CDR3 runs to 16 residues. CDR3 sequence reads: CASSGERSLVGYEQYF. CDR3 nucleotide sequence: TGTGCCAGCAGCGGCGAGCGGTCCTTGGTCGGGTACGAGCAGTACTTC.

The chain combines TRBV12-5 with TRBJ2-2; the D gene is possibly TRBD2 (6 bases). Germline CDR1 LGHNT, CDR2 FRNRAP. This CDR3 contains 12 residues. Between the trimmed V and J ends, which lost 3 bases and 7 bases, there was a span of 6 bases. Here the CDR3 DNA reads TGTGCTAGTGGTTTTAGCGGCGGGGAGCTGTTTTTT. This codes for CASGFSGGELFF.

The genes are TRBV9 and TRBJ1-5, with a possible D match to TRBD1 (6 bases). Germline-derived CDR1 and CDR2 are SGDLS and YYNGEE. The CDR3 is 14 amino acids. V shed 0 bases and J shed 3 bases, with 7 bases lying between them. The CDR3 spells CASSVGDNNQPQHF. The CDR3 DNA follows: TGTGCCAGCAGCGTAGGGGACAACAATCAGCCCCAGCATTTT. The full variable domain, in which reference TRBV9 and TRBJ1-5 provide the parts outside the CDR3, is DSGVTQTPKHLITATGQRVTLRCSPRSGDLSVYWYQQSLDQGLQFLIQYYNGEERAKGNILERFSAQQFPDLHSELNLSSLELGDSALYFCASSVGDNNQPQHFGDGTRLSIL.

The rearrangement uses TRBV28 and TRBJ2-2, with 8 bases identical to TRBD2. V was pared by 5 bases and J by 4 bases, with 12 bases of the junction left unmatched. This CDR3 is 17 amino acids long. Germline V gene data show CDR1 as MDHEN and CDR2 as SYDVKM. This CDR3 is CASSTETGGASTGELFF. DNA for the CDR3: TGTGCCAGCAGTACGGAAACCGGGGGGGCCTCCACCGGGGAGCTGTTTTTT.

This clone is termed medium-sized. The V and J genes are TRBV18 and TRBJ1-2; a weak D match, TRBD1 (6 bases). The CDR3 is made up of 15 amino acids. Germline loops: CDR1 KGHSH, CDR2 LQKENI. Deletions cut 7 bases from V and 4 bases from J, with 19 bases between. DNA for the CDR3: TGTGCCAGCTGGCCGAGTTCCGGACAGATCTATGGCTACACCTTC. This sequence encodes CASWPSSGQIYGYTF.

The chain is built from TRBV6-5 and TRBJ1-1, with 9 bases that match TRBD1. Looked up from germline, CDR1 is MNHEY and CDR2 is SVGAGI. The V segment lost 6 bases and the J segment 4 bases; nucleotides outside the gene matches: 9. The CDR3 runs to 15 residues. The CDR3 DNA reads TGTGCCAGCAGCTCCAGGGACAGGGTATCCACTGAAGCTTTCTTT. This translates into CASSSRDRVSTEAFF.

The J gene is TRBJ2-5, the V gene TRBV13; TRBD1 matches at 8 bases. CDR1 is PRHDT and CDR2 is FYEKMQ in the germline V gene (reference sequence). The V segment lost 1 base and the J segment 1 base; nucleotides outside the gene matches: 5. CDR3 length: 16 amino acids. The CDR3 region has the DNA TGTGCCAGCAGCTTAGTAAGGCAGGGGGCCCAAGAGACCCAGTACTTC. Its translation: CASSLVRQGAQETQYF.

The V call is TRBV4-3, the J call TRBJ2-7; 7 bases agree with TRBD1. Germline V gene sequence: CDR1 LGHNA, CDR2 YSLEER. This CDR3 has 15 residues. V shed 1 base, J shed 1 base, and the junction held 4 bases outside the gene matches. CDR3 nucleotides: TGCGCCAGCAGCCAAGGACAGGGTCTATCCTACGAGCAGTACTTC. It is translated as CASSQGQGLSYEQYF.

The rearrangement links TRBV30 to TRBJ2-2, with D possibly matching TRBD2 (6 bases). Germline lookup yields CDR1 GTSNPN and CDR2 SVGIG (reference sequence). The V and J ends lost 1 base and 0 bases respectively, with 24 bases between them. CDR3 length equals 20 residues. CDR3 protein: CAWSAPLPGTRIANTGELFF. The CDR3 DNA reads TGTGCCTGGAGTGCACCACTCCCCGGGACTCGTATTGCGAACACCGGGGAGCTGTTTTTT.

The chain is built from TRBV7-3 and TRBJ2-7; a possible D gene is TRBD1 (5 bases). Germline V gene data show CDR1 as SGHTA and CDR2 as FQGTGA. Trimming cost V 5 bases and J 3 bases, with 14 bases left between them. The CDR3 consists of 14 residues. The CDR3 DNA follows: TGTGCCAGCAGCCCCTCGGACAAACGCTACGAGCAGTACTTC. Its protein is CASSPSDKRYEQYF.

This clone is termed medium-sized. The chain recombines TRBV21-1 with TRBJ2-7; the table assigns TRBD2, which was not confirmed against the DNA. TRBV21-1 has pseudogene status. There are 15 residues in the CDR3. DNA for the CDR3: TGTGCCAGCAGCAGAGGACTAGCGGGAGCCTACGAGCAGTACTTC. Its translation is CASSRGLAGAYEQYF.

The CDR3 sequence is CASSPDSLAKNIQYF. CDR3 nucleotides: TGTGCCAGCAGCCCGGACAGCCTAGCCAAAAACATTCAGTACTTC. J is TRBJ2-4 and V is TRBV5-5; weak D call: TRBD1 (6 bases). Deletions cut 4 bases from V and 0 bases from J, with 11 bases between. The CDR3 sequence is 15 residues long. Germline assignment: CDR1 SGHKS and CDR2 YYEKEE (reference sequence).

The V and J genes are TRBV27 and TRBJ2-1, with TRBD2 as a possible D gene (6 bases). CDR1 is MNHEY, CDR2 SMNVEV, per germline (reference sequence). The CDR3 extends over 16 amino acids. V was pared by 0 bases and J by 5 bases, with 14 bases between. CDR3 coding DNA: TGTGCCAGCAGTTTATCGTGGGGGGAACAGCACAATGAGCAGTTCTTC. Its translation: CASSLSWGEQHNEQFF.

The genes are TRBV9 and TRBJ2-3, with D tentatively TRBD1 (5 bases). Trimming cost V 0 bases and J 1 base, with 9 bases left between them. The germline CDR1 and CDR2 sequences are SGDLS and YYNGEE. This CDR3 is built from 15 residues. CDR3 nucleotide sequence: TGTGCCAGCAGCGTAGATGGCAGGGGCACAGATACGCAGTATTTT. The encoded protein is CASSVDGRGTDTQYF.

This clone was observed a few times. CDR3 region: CASSFGRGEEKLFF. In DNA, the CDR3 is TGTGCCAGCAGCTTCGGCAGGGGGGAAGAAAAACTGTTTTTT. The V call is TRBV5-4, the J call TRBJ1-4; 7 positions match TRBD1. Germline CDR1 SGHNT, CDR2 YYREEE (reference sequence). Trimming removed 2 bases from V and 8 bases from J; junction bases left unmatched: 6. CDR3 length: 14 amino acids.

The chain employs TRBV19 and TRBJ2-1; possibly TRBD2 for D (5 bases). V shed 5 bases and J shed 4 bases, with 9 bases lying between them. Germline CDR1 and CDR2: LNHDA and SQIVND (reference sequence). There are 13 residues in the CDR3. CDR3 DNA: TGTGCCAGTAGTCAGGACTCTTACAATGAGCAGTTCTTC. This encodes CASSQDSYNEQFF. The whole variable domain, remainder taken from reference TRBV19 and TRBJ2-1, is DGGITQSPKYLFRKEGQNVTLSCEQNLNHDAMYWYRQDPGQGLRLIYYSQIVNDFQKGDIAEGYSVSREKKESFPLTVTSAQKNPTAFYLCASSQDSYNEQFFGPGTRLTVL.

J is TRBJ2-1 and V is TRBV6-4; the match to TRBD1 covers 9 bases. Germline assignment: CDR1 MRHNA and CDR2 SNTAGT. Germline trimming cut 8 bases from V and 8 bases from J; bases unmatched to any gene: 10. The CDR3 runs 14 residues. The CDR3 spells CASARTGEEDEQFF. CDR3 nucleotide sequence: TGTGCCAGCGCCCGGACAGGGGAGGAAGATGAGCAGTTCTTC.

The CDR3 DNA follows: TGTGCCAGCAGTCCCCGGGACTACAACTACGAGCAGTACTTC. Its protein is CASSPRDYNYEQYF. The V and J genes are TRBV27 and TRBJ2-7, with 7 bases aligning to TRBD2. Losses at the gene ends were 5 bases for V and 3 bases for J; bases not matched to a gene: 7. The CDR3 has 14 amino acids. Germline-derived CDR1 and CDR2 are MNHEY and SMNVEV (reference sequence).

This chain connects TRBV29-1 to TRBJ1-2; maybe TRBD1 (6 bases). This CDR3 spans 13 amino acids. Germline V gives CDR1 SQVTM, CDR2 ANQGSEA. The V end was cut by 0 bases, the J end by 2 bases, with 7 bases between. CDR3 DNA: TGCAGCGTTGAAGATGGGACAAACTATGGCTACACCTTC. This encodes CSVEDGTNYGYTF.

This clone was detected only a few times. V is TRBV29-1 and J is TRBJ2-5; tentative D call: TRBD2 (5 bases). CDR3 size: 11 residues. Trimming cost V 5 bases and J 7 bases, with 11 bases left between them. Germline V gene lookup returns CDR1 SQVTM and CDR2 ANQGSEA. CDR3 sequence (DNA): TGCAGCGTTCCGGGGAAGGCGACCCAGTACTTC. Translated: CSVPGKATQYF.

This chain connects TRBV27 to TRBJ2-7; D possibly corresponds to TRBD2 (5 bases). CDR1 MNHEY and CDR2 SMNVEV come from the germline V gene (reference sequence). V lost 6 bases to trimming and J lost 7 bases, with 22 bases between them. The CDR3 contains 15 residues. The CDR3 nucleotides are TGTGCCAGCAGGGATACCGGGTCAATCTCGGGGGAGCAGTACTTC. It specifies CASRDTGSISGEQYF.